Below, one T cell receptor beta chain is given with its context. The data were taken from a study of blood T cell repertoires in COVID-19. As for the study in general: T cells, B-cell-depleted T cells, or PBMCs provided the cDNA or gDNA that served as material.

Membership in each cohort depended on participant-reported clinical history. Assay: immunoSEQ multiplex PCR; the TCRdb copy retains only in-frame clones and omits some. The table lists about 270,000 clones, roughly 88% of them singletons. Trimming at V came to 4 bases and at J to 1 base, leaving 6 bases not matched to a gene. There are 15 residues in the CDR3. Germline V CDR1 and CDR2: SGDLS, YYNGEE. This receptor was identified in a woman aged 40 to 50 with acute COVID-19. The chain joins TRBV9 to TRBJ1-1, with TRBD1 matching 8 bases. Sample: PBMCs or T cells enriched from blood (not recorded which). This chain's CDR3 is CASSPGDRKNTEAFF. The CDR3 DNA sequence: TGTGCCAGCAGCCCCGGGGACAGGAAGAACACTGAAGCTTTCTTT.